These 31 T cell receptor beta chains were all obtained from the same sample, sequenced in a study of tumor and adjacent non-tumor tissue in lung cancer. TCRbeta libraries were built with three rounds of nested PCR, modified from ARM-PCR. From the multiplex PCR reads, TCRdb called clonotypes with MiXCR, one entry per CDR3 protein. The table has tens of thousands of distinct CDR3 sequences, over 65% seen once. This sample's RNA came from whole unsorted tissue. More than 3 cm separated this lung sample from the edge of the tumor. Sample: distant non-tumor lung tissue. The receptors were gathered from a man in his 70s with non-small cell lung cancer.

This clonotype was detected only once. CDR3 loop: CVVSLEYLGQGRGYTF. CDR3 DNA: TGTGTCGTCAGCTTGGAATATCTGGGACAGGGCCGTGGCTACACCTTC. J is TRBJ1-2 and V is TRBV5-5; TRBD1 matches 9 bases. CDR3 size: 16 residues. The germline gives CDR1 SGHKS, CDR2 YYEKEE (reference sequence). Combining the CDR3 with reference TRBV5-5 and TRBJ1-2 gives the whole variable domain DAGVTQSPTHLIKTRGQQVTLRCSPISGHKSVSWYQQVLGQGPQFIFQYYEKEERGRGNFPDRFSARQFPNYSSELNVNALLLGDSALYLCVVSLEYLGQGRGYTFGSGTRLTVV.

With respect to this clonotype: No conserved phenylalanine or tryptophan is present at the end of the CDR3, so a read error is the likely explanation. This sequence joins TRBV29-1 and TRBJ2-7; D is ambiguous. CDR1 and CDR2 (germline): SQVTM, ANQGSEA. The V gene lost 4 bases and the J gene lost 1 base, with 14 bases spanning the gap. CDR3 size: 14 residues. CDR3 nucleotides: TGCAGCGTTGGTGGAAATGGATCATCCTACGAGCAGTACTTA. Amino acids: CSVGGNGSSYEQYL.

As concerns this clonotype: The conserved final phenylalanine or tryptophan is absent from the CDR3, which likely points to a read error. The chain links TRBV11-2 to TRBJ2-5, with a weak D call TRBD2 (7 bases). The CDR3 is made up of 12 amino acids. Germline V gene lookup returns CDR1 SGHAT and CDR2 FQNNGV. V was trimmed by 4 bases and J by 6 bases, leaving 9 bases between them. CDR3 coding DNA: TGTGCCAGCAGCTGGGGGGGCCAGACCCAGTACTTA. Amino acid sequence: CASSWGGQTQYL.

About this clonotype: Sequence at one end of the junction differs from germline and may be a read error. The CDR3 DNA reads as TGCACCAGCAGCGATCCGGGACAGGGAGACGAGCAGTACTTC. Encoded protein: CTSSDPGQGDEQYF. This rearrangement joins TRBV5-1 to TRBJ2-7; 9 nucleotides agree with TRBD1. Germline values: CDR1 SGHRS, CDR2 YFSETQ. The CDR3 length is 14 residues.

This clonotype was seen more than once but under ten times. This chain links TRBV6-5 with TRBJ2-7, with unresolved D. The ends were cut back, 2 bases at V and 2 bases at J, with 7 bases in the middle. CDR3 length: 13 amino acids. The germline CDR1 and CDR2 sequences are MNHEY and SVGAGI. Written as DNA, the CDR3 is TGTGCCAGCAGTTACACCGACCCCTACGAGCAGTACTTC. Its protein is CASSYTDPYEQYF.

Comment on this clonotype: The junction and the germline gene differ at one end; a read error may be behind it. V is TRBV11-1 and J is TRBJ2-2, with D perhaps given as TRBD1 or TRBD2 (5 bases each). The CDR3 sequence is 14 residues long. Germline CDR1 reads SGHAT; CDR2 reads FQDESV (reference sequence). The CDR3 sequence: CASSWGRETGELFF. CDR3 DNA: TGTGCCAGCAGCTGGGGCAGGGAGACCGGGGAGTTGTTTTTT.

With respect to this clonotype: A read error may be the cause here, since a much bigger clone is one base away. The chain carries TRBV28 and TRBJ2-3; 11 nucleotides align to TRBD2. This CDR3 comprises 20 residues. Germline CDR1 MDHEN, CDR2 SYDVKM. The chain's CDR3 is CASSLPPTSGRHPDEDMQYF. The CDR3 nucleotides read TGTGCCAGCAGTTTACCACCTACTAGCGGGAGACACCCTGACGAAGATATGCAGTATTTT.

The V and J genes are TRBV28 and TRBJ1-2, with D possibly matching TRBD1 (5 bases). The CDR3 is made up of 17 amino acids. From germline, CDR1 is MDHEN and CDR2 SYDVKM. V was clipped by 1 base and J by 7 bases, with 22 bases between them. The CDR3 coding sequence is TGTGCCAGCAGTTTATTAACGGGCACATGGGGCACTCGTGGCTACACCTTC. As protein: CASSLLTGTWGTRGYTF.

J is TRBJ1-6 and V is TRBV11-2; 7 nucleotides line up with TRBD1. The germline gives CDR1 SGHAT, CDR2 FQNNGV. The CDR3 runs 18 residues. The V segment lost 4 bases and the J segment 6 bases; nucleotides outside the gene matches: 15. The CDR3 DNA reads as TGTGCCAGCAGCTCACGACAGGGAGGAAGTTACTTTAATTCACCCCTCCACTTT. Translating it yields CASSSRQGGSYFNSPLHF.

Of note for this clonotype: This may be a read error, as it is one base from a much larger clone. The V call is TRBV9, the J call TRBJ2-7; D not resolved. Germline V gives CDR1 SGDLS, CDR2 YYNGEE. This CDR3 is 14 amino acids long. DNA for the CDR3: TGTGCCAGAAGCGTCGGTTTCAGCTCCTACGAGCAGTACTTC. Translated: CARSVGFSSYEQYF.

Concerning this clonotype: The junction shows a germline mismatch at one end, possibly a read error. This chain connects TRBV16 to TRBJ1-6; the D is unclear. There are 13 residues in the CDR3. Germline V gene lookup returns CDR1 KGHSY and CDR2 FQNENV. The CDR3 protein is CDSSPTRNSPLHF. The CDR3 nucleotides read TGTGACAGCAGTCCAACTAGGAATTCACCCCTCCACTTC.

Regarding this clonotype: A much larger clone differs by one base, so this may be a read error. The gene calls are TRBV7-9 and TRBJ2-7; 7 bases are a match to TRBD2. The CDR3 runs to 14 residues. The V gene's germline CDR1 is SEHNR and CDR2 FQNEAQ (reference sequence). Unmatched junction bases numbered 5, after V lost 3 bases and J lost 3 bases. The CDR3 DNA is TGTGCCAGCAGCTTTGAGCGGGGCAACTACGAGCAGTACTTC. As protein: CASSFERGNYEQYF.

The J gene is TRBJ2-7, the V gene TRBV11-2, with TRBD1 as a possible D gene (5 bases). CDR1 and CDR2 (germline): SGHAT, FQNNGV. V was trimmed by 4 bases and J by 2 bases, leaving 15 bases between them. The CDR3 has 15 amino acids. Here the CDR3 reads CASSSDRGAPYEQYF. The CDR3 DNA sequence: TGTGCCAGCAGCTCAGATCGTGGGGCCCCCTACGAGCAGTACTTC.

A word on this clonotype: Lacking the conserved final phenylalanine or tryptophan, this CDR3 likely reflects a read error. This chain joins TRBV4-1 and TRBJ2-3, with D perhaps matching TRBD2 (6 bases). The CDR3 length is 17 residues. V lost 4 bases, J lost 0 bases, and 17 bases lay in between. Germline-derived CDR1 and CDR2 are MGHRA and YSYEKL. The CDR3 sequence is CASSLTSGVASTDTQYY. CDR3 coding DNA: TGCGCCAGCAGCCTGACTAGTGGGGTAGCTAGCACAGATACGCAGTATTAT.

The V gene is TRBV6-2 or TRBV6-3, the J gene TRBJ2-7; D may be TRBD1 or TRBD2 (5 bases each). This CDR3 contains 13 residues. V shed 2 bases and J shed 2 bases, with 7 bases lying between them. The germline V gene encodes CDR1 MNHEY and CDR2 SVGEGT. This CDR3 reads CASSYRGAYEQYF. DNA of the CDR3: TGTGCCAGCAGTTACAGAGGGGCCTACGAGCAGTACTTC.

This clonotype was seen many times. This sequence joins TRBV5-6 and TRBJ2-3; D possibly uses TRBD1 or TRBD2 (6 bases each). This CDR3 comprises 15 residues. CDR1 and CDR2 (germline): SGHDT, YYEEEE. V dropped 0 bases and J dropped 5 bases, with 13 bases sitting between them. Here the CDR3 reads CASSLATGGGDTQYF. CDR3 nucleotides: TGTGCCAGCAGCTTGGCTACAGGAGGGGGAGATACGCAGTATTTT.

This clonotype was counted many times. The rearrangement links TRBV5-4 to TRBJ2-4, with 8 bases identical to TRBD1. Trimming removed 3 bases from V and 6 bases from J; junction bases left unmatched: 11. The CDR3 sequence is 16 residues long. Germline V gives CDR1 SGHNT, CDR2 YYREEE (reference sequence). The CDR3 here is CASSSETGVVGNIQYF. CDR3 DNA: TGTGCCAGCAGCTCAGAGACAGGGGTGGTCGGAAACATTCAGTACTTC.

As concerns this clonotype: At one boundary the junction diverges from the germline segment, which might be a read error. The chain has TRBV11-1 and TRBJ1-2, with unresolved D. CDR1 SGHAT and CDR2 FQDESV come from the germline V gene (reference sequence). This CDR3 is built from 12 residues. CDR3 in DNA: TGTGCCAGCAGCTTACACAGATATGACTACACATTC. This sequence encodes CASSLHRYDYTF.

As to this clonotype: Being one base from a much bigger clone, this may be a read error. This chain joins TRBV28 and TRBJ2-1; TRBD1 matches 8 bases. CDR1 MDHEN and CDR2 SYDVKM come from the germline V gene. This CDR3 region has 16 residues. V lost 5 bases to trimming and J lost 7 bases; unmatched junction nucleotides: 13. The DNA of the CDR3 is TGTGCCAGCAGTCCCCGAGGCAGGGGGCTCGAGAATGAGCAGTTCTTC. It is translated as CASSPRGRGLENEQFF.

Points on this clonotype: Mismatch with germline at one junction end may stem from a read error. This chain links TRBV6-5 with TRBJ1-2; perhaps TRBD1 as D (6 bases). CDR3 size: 13 residues. In germline, CDR1 is MNHEY, CDR2 SVGAGI. In nucleotides, the CDR3 is TGCGCCAACAGGGCGCAGGGTATCAATGGCTACACCTTC. Protein sequence: CANRAQGINGYTF.

In its sample, this clonotype was seen many times. The V call is TRBV11-2, the J call TRBJ2-1; D remains ambiguous. V shed 5 bases and J shed 1 base, with 6 bases lying between them. The CDR3 has 13 residues. Germline V gene data show CDR1 as SGHAT and CDR2 as FQNNGV. CDR3 residues: CASSLQSYNEQFF. The DNA for the CDR3 is TGTGCCAGCAGCCTACAATCCTACAATGAGCAGTTCTTC.

With regard to this clonotype: The final CDR3 position lacks the conserved phenylalanine or tryptophan, pointing to a likely read error. The chain has TRBV29-1 and TRBJ2-1; D is uncertain. The J call is uncertain, as TRBJ2-7 better fits the DNA end. The CDR3 has 10 amino acids. Germline V gene lookup returns CDR1 SQVTM and CDR2 ANQGSEA. CDR3: CSVRDNEQYL. DNA for the CDR3: TGCAGCGTACGTGACAATGAGCAGTACTTG.

On this clonotype: The germline gene is not matched at one end of the junction; a read error may be the cause. This chain links TRBV7-9 with TRBJ1-2; D is undetermined. CDR3 length: 16 amino acids. CDR1 and CDR2 from the germline V gene are SEHNR and FQNEAQ (reference sequence). CDR3 sequence reads: CVSSLAVETAINGYTF. The CDR3 DNA is TGTGTCAGCAGCTTAGCGGTAGAGACCGCAATTAATGGCTACACTTTC.

This chain joins TRBV6-5 and TRBJ1-1; unclear D gene. The germline V gene encodes CDR1 MNHEY and CDR2 SVGAGI. The CDR3 is made up of 13 amino acids. The DNA for the CDR3 is TGTGTCACCTCTTGGATAGGGAAAGCTGAAGCTTTCTTT. This gives the protein CVTSWIGKAEAFF.

The CDR3 here is CASRLYQGASYEQYF. CDR3 bases: TGTGCCAGCAGATTATATCAGGGGGCCTCCTACGAGCAGTACTTC. V gene TRBV11-2 combines with J gene TRBJ2-7; 8 nucleotides agree with TRBD1. The V gene's germline CDR1 is SGHAT and CDR2 FQNNGV. The CDR3 has 15 residues. V lost 6 bases, J lost 0 bases, and 7 bases stayed unmatched. Full variable domain (missing parts from reference TRBV11-2 and TRBJ2-7): EAGVAQSPRYKIIEKRQSVAFWCNPISGHATLYWYQQILGQGPKLLIQFQNNGVVDDSQLPKDRFSAERLKGVDSTLKIQPAKLEDSAVYLCASRLYQGASYEQYFGPGTRLTVT.

Notes on this clonotype: Germline and junction disagree at one end, which may indicate a read error. The chain has TRBV11-2 and TRBJ2-3; 7 bases match TRBD1. Germline CDR1 SGHAT, CDR2 FQNNGV. CDR3 length: 14 residues. CDR3 nucleotides: TGTGCCAGTAGCTCACAGGGGTTCTCAGTTACGCAATATTTT. Translated: CASSSQGFSVTQYF.

This clonotype appeared many times. The chain uses TRBV28 and TRBJ2-7; D is uncertain. Germline V gives CDR1 MDHEN, CDR2 SYDVKM. V dropped 3 bases and J dropped 0 bases, with 3 bases sitting between them. This CDR3 region has 12 residues. The DNA of the CDR3 is TGTGCCAGCAGTTTCAGCTCCTACGAGCAGTACTTC. This gives the protein CASSFSSYEQYF.

The rearrangement uses TRBV5-4 and TRBJ2-1; possibly TRBD2 for D (5 bases). The CDR3 extends over 13 amino acids. Germline CDR1 is SGHNT and CDR2 is YYREEE (reference sequence). Deletions cut 3 bases from V and 15 bases from J, with 19 bases between. This CDR3 reads CASSSPPSGSLFF. In nucleotides, the CDR3 is TGTGCCAGCAGCTCGCCTCCGTCTGGGAGCCTGTTCTTC.

As regards this clonotype: The conserved closing phenylalanine or tryptophan is absent in this CDR3, likely reflecting a read error. The gene calls are TRBV29-1 and TRBJ2-1; the match to TRBD1 covers 7 bases. The CDR3 has 12 residues. CDR1 and CDR2 (germline): SQVTM, ANQGSEA. V shed 8 bases and J 7 bases; nucleotides not matched to a gene: 8. The CDR3 spells CSKGTDYNEQFI. For the CDR3, the DNA is TGCAGCAAAGGGACAGACTATAATGAGCAGTTCATC.

Points on this clonotype: A much larger clone differs by one base, so this may be a read error. The chain links TRBV28 to TRBJ2-5; D call uncertain. CDR3 length: 11 amino acids. Germline loops: CDR1 MDHEN, CDR2 SYDVKM. The CDR3 region has the DNA TGTGCCATCAGTTGGGCAGAGACCCAGTACTTC. It specifies CAISWAETQYF.

This clonotype was seen a handful of times. The rearrangement uses TRBV28 and TRBJ1-1; 9 bases line up with TRBD1. Germline values: CDR1 MDHEN, CDR2 SYDVKM. V gave up 10 bases and J gave up 3 bases; unmatched junction bases: 12. The CDR3 consists of 15 residues. In DNA form, the CDR3 reads TGTGCCAACAGGGGAACCGGGACAGGGCACACTGAAGCTTTCTTT. Amino acids: CANRGTGTGHTEAFF.